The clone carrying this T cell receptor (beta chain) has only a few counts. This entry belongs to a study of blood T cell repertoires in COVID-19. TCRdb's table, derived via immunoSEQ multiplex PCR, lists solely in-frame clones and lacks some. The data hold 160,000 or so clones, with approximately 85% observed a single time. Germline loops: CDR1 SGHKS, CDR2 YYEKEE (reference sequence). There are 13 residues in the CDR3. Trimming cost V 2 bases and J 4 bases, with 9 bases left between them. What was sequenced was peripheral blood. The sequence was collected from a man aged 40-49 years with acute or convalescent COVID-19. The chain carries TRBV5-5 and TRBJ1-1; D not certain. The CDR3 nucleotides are TGTGCCAGCAGCTTTTCATTGGCCACTGAAGCTTTCTTT. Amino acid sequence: CASSFSLATEAFF.